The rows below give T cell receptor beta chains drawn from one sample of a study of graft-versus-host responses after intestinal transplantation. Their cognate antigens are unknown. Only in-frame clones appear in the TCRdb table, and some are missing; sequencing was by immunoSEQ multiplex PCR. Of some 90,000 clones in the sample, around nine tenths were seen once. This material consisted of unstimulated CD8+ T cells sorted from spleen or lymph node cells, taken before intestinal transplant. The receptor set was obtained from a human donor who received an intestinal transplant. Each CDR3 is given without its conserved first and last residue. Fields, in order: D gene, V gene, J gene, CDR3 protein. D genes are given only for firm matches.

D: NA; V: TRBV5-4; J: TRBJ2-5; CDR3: ASSGREQETQY
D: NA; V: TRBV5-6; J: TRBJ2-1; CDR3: ASSPGTSYNEQF
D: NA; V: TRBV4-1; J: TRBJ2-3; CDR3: ASSLMGELEGTDTQY
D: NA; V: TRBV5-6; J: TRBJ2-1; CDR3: ASSLASYNEQF
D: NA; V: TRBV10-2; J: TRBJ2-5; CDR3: ATGEETQY
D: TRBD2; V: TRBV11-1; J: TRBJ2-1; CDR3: ASSELAGPHNEQF
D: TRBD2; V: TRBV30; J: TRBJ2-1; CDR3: AWSGNGLAGGYNEQF
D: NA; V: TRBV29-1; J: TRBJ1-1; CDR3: SVVDGGTEAF
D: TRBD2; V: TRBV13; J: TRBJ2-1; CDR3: ASSLWLAGGFSYNEQF
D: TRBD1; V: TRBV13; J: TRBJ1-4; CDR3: ASSSDRGLGEKLF
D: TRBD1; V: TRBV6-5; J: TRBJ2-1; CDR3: ASSAGTGVYNEQF
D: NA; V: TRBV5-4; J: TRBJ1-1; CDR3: ASSLGRGGAF
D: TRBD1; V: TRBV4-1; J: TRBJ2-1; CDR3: ASKGQVGLDEQF
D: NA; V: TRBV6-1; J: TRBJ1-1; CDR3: ASSAEGVNTEAF
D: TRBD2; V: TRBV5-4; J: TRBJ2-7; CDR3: ASSLAPWRLAGVDEQY
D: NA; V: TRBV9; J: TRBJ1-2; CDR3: ASSSLQDVSYGYT
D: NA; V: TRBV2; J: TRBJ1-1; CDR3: ASSEEVLRYKMNTEAF
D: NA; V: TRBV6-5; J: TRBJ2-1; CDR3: ASSPSSDNEQF
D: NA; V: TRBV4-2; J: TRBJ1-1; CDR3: ASSQEEGYNTEAF
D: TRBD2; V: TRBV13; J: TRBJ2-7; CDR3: ASSLPSGYEQY
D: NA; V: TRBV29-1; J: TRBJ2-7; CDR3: SVEQVGHYEQY
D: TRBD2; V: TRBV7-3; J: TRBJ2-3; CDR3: ASSKLAGGPDTQY
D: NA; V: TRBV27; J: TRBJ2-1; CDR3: ASSFVGPNNEQF
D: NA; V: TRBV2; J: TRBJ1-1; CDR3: ATGGGWNTEAF
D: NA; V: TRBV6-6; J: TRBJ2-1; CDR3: ASSSRDPNHEQF
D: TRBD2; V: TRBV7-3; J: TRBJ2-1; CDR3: ASSSEAGGLYNEQF
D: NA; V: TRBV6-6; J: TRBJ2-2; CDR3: ASSATGTGELF
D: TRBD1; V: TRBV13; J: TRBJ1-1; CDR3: ASSLTADRATEAF
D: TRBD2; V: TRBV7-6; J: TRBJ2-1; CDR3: ASSYSGGAGNEQF
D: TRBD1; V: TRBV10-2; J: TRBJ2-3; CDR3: ASSAPSVDRATDTQY
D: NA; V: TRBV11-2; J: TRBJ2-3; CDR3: ASSSNSVGPDTQY
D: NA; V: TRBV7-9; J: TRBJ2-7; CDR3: ASSLAAYEQY
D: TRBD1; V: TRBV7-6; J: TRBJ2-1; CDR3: ASSSRTGPSYNEQF
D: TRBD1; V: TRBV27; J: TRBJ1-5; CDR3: ASRTGTEAAPQH
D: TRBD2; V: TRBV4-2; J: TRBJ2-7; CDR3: ASSQELGLAIYEQY
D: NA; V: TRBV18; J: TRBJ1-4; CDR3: ASSQSPPNNEKLF
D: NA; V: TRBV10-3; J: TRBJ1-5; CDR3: ATQDPENSNQPQH
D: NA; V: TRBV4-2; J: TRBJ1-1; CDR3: ASSQEGRSGPNTEAF
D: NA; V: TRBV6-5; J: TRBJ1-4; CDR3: ASSYTGNEKLF
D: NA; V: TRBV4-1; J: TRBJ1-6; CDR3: ASRRRPSSYNSPLH
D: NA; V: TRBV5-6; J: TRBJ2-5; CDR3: ASSRRGGETQY
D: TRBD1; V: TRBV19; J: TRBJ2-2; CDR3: ASSILLGQKPTGELF
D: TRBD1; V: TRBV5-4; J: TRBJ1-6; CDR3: ASSLEDRGTPLH
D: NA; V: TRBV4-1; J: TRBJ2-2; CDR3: ASSQERDSDTGELF
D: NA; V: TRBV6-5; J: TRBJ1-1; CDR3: ASSYGQGRVEAF
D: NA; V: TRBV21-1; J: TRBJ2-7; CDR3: ASSNKSYEQY
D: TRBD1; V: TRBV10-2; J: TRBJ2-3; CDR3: ASTRGNVRSVGDTQY
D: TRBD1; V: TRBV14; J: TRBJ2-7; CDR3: ASSPIYRGHEQY
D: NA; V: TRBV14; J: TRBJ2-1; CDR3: ASSISHEQF
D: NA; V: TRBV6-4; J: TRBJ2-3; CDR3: ASSDNTDTQY
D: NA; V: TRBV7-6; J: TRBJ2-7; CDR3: ASSLVGPYEQY
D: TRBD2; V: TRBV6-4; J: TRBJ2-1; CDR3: ASSDTSGGYNEQF